The clone carrying this T cell receptor (beta chain) turned up a few times. What it binds is unknown. This entry is derived from a study of T cell repertoires in cytomegalovirus infection. Study at large: Recently identified HLA-C-restricted CMV epitopes were among the peptides used. Evidence of both CMV infection and a matching HLA type came from public TCR beta signatures.

Findings of the study overall: CMV-specific TCR beta clonotypes restricted by HLA-C dominated the ex vivo response. People with CMV and the relevant HLA were identified by cumulative public TCR beta family frequency.

V lost 0 bases, J lost 1 base, and 9 bases lay in between. This CDR3 is built from 15 residues. Germline V gene sequence: CDR1 MNHNY, CDR2 SVGAGI (reference sequence). TCRdb analysed the reads with MiXCR anew, one entry per CDR3 protein. The sample lists 300,000 or so distinct CDR3 sequences, 20% to 25% occurring once. The chain is built from TRBV6-6 and TRBJ2-5; D is possibly TRBD1 (6 bases). The sequence was obtained from a human donor in good health (CMV status not recorded). Some clones in this sample may be carry-over from other donors' samples. The sequencing here drew on cultured PBMCs, taken from culture after CMV antigen stimulation. The CDR3 reads CASSYSDRSQETQYF. DNA for the CDR3: TGTGCCAGCAGTTACTCTGACAGGAGCCAAGAGACCCAGTACTTC.